This T cell receptor (beta chain) was documented in a study of cytomegalovirus exposure and HLA in healthy donors. On the study more broadly: Counted in an early data release were roughly 81 million unique TCRs from HLA-typed donors. The study, taken as a whole, reports: When analyzed later, a missense DCLRE1C variant was found to be linked to TCR beta V- and J-gene trimming.

The PCR ran on 60 Vbeta and 13 Jbeta primers. Assay used: immunoSEQ multiplex PCR; TCRdb lists only in-frame clones, some missing. This table holds approximately 100,000 clones, about 68% found once. All donors participated as healthy donors of bone marrow. Trimming shortened V by 3 bases and J by 2 bases, and 14 bases separated the two germline ends. Germline-derived CDR1 and CDR2 are MNHNS and SASEGT. This CDR3 is built from 15 residues. As for this clone: Its antigen is unknown.

The J gene is TRBJ2-7, the V gene TRBV6-1; TRBD2 is a possible D gene (6 bases). The sequencing sample was made of PBMCs. The receptor was derived from a male donor in good health and CMV-seropositive. The CDR3: CASSDSGTFPYEQYF. The CDR3 DNA follows: TGTGCCAGCAGTGATTCGGGGACTTTCCCCTACGAGCAGTACTTC.